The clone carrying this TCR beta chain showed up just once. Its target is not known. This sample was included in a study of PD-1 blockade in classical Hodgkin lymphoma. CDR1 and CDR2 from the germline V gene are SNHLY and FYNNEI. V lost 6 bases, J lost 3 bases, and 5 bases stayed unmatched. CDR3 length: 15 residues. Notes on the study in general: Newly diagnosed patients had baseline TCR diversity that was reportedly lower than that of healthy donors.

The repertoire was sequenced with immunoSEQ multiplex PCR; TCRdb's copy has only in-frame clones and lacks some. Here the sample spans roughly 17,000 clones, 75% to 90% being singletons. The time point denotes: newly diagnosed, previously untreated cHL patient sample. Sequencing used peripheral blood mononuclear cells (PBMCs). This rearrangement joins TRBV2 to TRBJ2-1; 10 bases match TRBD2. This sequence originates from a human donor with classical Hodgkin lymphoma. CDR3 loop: CASSTGTSDYNEQFF. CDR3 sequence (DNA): TGTGCCAGCAGCACCGGGACTAGCGACTACAATGAGCAGTTCTTC.